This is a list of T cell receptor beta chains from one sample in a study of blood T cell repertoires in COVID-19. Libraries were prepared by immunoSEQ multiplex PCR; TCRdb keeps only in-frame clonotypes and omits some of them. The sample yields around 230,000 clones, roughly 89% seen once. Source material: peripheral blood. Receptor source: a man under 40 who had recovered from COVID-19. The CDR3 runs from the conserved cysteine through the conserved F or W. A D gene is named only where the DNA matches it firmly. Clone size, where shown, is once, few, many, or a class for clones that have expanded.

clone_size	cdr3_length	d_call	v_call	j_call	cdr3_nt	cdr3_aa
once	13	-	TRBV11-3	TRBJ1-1	TGTGCCAGCAGCTTAGGGGAGGACACTGAAGCTTTCTTT	CASSLGEDTEAFF
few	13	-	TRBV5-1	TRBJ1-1	TGCGCCAGCAGCCAGGCGTGGAACACTGAAGCTTTCTTT	CASSQAWNTEAFF
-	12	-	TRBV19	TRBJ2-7	TGTGCCAGTAGTATAGGGCTCTACGAGCAGTACTTC	CASSIGLYEQYF
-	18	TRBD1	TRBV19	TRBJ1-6	TGTGCCAGTAGTGAGGGACAGTTTTCCTTCTCCTATAATTCACCCCTCCACTTT	CASSEGQFSFSYNSPLHF
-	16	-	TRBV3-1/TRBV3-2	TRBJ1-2	TGTGCCAGCAGCCAAGATATAACGAGCCTTAACTATGGCTACACCTTC	CASSQDITSLNYGYTF
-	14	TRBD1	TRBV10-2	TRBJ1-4	TGCGCCAGCAGTCTACAGGGGGCTAATGAAAAACTGTTTTTT	CASSLQGANEKLFF
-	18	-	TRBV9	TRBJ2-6	TGTGCCAGCAGCCTAGGGGAAGTGGGAGGCTCTGGGGCCAACGTCCTGACTTTC	CASSLGEVGGSGANVLTF
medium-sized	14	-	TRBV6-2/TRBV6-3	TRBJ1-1	TGTGCCAGCAGTTACTCGGGGGGGAGGACTGAAGCTTTCTTT	CASSYSGGRTEAFF
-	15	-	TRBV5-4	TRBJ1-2	TGTGCCAGCAGCTCCCGGGACACCTTCCGATATGGCTACACCTTC	CASSSRDTFRYGYTF
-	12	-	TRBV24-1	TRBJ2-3	TGTGCCACCAGTGACCCCCGGGATACGCAGTATTTT	CATSDPRDTQYF
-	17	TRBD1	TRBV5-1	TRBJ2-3	TGCGCCAGCAGCTTGGGAGGGACAGGGGCAAACACAGATACGCAGTATTTT	CASSLGGTGANTDTQYF
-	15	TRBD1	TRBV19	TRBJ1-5	TGTGCCAGTACCCCGGATGACAGGGGTGCTCAGCCCCAGCATTTT	CASTPDDRGAQPQHF
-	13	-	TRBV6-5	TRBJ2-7	TGTGCCAGCAGTTACTCTAGTGGTCTCGAGCAGTACTTC	CASSYSSGLEQYF
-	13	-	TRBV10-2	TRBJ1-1	TGCGCCAGCAGTGGGAGGGCGAGCACTGAAGCTTTCTTT	CASSGRASTEAFF
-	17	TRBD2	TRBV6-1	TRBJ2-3	TGTGCCAGCAGTGAAGGACCAGCGGGGGGCCGCTCCCATACGCAGTATTTT	CASSEGPAGGRSHTQYF
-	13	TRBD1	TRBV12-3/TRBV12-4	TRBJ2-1	TGTGCCAGCAGCCTAGACAGGGCTGGGGAGCAGTTCTTC	CASSLDRAGEQFF
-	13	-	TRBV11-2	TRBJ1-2	TGTGCCAGCAGCTTATCTACAGGGTCTGGCTACACCTTC	CASSLSTGSGYTF
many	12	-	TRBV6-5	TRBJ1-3	TGTGCCAGCCACAGCTCTGGAAACACCATATATTTT	CASHSSGNTIYF
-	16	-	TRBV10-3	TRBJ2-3	TGTGCCATCAAACCCTCGACCGGGTCCCCCACAGATACGCAGTATTTT	CAIKPSTGSPTDTQYF
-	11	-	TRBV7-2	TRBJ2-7	TGTGCCAGCAGCCCAGGTTCCGAGCAGTACTTC	CASSPGSEQYF
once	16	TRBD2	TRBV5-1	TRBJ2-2	TGCGCCAGCAGCTTGGCCGGGGGGGCCAACACCGGGGAGCTGTTTTTT	CASSLAGGANTGELFF
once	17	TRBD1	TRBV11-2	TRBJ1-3	TGTGCCAGCAGCCCCAACAGGGGACGTCCTTCTGGAAACACCATATATTTT	CASSPNRGRPSGNTIYF
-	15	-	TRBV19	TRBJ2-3	TGTGCCAGTAGTATAAGTAAGACAGGCACAGATACGCAGTATTTT	CASSISKTGTDTQYF
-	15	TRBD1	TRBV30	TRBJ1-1	TGTGCCTGGACTGATAGTTCGGGACAGGGAAAAGGAGCTTTCTTT	CAWTDSSGQGKGAFF
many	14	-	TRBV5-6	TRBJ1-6	TGTGCCAGCAGCTTTCAGGGCTATAATTCACCCCTCCACTTT	CASSFQGYNSPLHF
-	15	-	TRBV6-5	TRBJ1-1	TGTGCCAGCACCCCTACGCCCCTGGGGCACACTGAAGCTTTCTTT	CASTPTPLGHTEAFF
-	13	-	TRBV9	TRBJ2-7	TGTGCCAGCAGCGTAGGGCCGAACTACGAGCAGTACTTC	CASSVGPNYEQYF
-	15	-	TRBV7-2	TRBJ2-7	TGTGCCAGCAGCGCTACTGCTGCGTATACCTACGAGCAGTACTTC	CASSATAAYTYEQYF
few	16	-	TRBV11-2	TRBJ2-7	TGTGCCAGCAGGGGGATGTCAGGGGACATCACCTACGAGCAGTACTTC	CASRGMSGDITYEQYF
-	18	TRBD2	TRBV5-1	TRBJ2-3	TGCGCCAGCAGCTCGACTAGCGGGGGCCCAACTAGCACAGATACGCAGTATTTT	CASSSTSGGPTSTDTQYF
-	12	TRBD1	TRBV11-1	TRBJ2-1	TGTGCCAGCAGCTTTGACAGGGAAGAGCAGTTCTTC	CASSFDREEQFF
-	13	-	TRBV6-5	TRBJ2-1	TGTGCCAGCAGTTATACCTTCGCGAGCGAGCAGTTCTTC	CASSYTFASEQFF
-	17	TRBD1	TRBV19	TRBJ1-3	TGTGCCAGTAGTCACGGGACAGGCATTTCCTCTGGAAACACCATATATTTT	CASSHGTGISSGNTIYF
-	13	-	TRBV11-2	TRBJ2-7	TGTGCCAGCAGCTTAGGACCCGGGTACGAGCAGTACTTC	CASSLGPGYEQYF
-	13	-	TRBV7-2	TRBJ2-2	TGTGCCAGCAGCGATAGGGGCACCGGGGAGCTGTTTTTT	CASSDRGTGELFF
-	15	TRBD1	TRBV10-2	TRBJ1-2	TGCGCCAGCAGTGAAATACATACAGGGGGCCGAGGCTACACCTTC	CASSEIHTGGRGYTF
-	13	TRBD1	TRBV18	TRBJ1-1	TGTGCCAGCTCACCGGACAGGGAAACTGAAGCTTTCTTT	CASSPDRETEAFF
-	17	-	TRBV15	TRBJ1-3	TGTGCCACCAGCTTTCCGGGGGAGGGCAGGTCTGGAAACACCATATATTTT	CATSFPGEGRSGNTIYF